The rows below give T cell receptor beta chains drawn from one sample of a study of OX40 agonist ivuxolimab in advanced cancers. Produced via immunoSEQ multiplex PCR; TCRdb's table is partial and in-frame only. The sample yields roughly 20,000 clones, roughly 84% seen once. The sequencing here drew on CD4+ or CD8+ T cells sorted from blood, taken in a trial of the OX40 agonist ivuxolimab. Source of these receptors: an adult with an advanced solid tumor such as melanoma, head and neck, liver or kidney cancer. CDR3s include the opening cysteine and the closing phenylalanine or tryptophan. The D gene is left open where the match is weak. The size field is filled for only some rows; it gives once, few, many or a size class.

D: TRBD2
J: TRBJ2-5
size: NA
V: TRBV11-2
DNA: TGTGCCAGCAGCCACTGGCAAACTAGCGGGATCCAAGAGACCCAGTACTTC
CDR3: CASSHWQTSGIQETQYF

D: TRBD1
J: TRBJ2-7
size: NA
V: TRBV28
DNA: TGTGCCAGCAGTTTACCCGGACAGGGATTGGGCGAGCAGTACTTC
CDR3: CASSLPGQGLGEQYF

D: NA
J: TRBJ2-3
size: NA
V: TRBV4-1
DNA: TGCGCCAGCAGCCAAGCTTTGGGCACAGATACGCAGTATTTT
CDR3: CASSQALGTDTQYF

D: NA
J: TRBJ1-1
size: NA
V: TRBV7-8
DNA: TGTGCCAGCAGCCTCAGACTCGGGGACACTGAAGCTTTCTTT
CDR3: CASSLRLGDTEAFF

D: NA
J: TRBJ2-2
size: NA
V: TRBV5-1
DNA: TGCGCCAGCACCAATACAATTACTAACACCGGGGAGCTGTTTTTT
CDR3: CASTNTITNTGELFF

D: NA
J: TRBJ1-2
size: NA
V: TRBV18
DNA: TGTGCCAGCTCACCACAAGGGACCGATCTTTATGGCTACACCTTC
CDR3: CASSPQGTDLYGYTF

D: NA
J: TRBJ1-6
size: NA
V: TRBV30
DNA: TGTGCCTGGAGTGAGGGACCGACGAATTCACCCCTCCACTTT
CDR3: CAWSEGPTNSPLHF

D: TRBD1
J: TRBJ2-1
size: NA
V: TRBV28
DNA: TGTGCCAGCAGTGATAGGGGGCGGTCGATCAATGAGCAGTTCTTC
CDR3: CASSDRGRSINEQFF

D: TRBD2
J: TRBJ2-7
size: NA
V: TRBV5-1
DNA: TGCGCCAGCAGCTTGGGGCTAGCGGGAGTAGTCTACGAGCAGTACTTC
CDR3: CASSLGLAGVVYEQYF

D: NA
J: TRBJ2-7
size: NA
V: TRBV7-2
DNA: TGTGCCAGCAGCTCCCCGGACAGACCCTACGAGCAGTACTTC
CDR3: CASSSPDRPYEQYF

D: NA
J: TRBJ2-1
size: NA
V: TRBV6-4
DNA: TGTGCCAGCAGTGAGGGGGGTAACTACAATGAGCAGTTCTTC
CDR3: CASSEGGNYNEQFF

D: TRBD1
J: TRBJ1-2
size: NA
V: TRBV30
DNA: TGTGCCTGGAGCCTCCGGACAGGGGTGTGGGACTATGGCTACACCTTC
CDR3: CAWSLRTGVWDYGYTF

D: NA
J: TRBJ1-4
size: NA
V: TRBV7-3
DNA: TGTGCCAGCAGCCAAACAGGGCTATTTAATGAAAAACTGTTTTTT
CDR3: CASSQTGLFNEKLFF

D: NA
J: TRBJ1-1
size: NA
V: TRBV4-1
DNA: TGCGCCAGCAGCCCTGGTCGGACGTTGAACACTGAAGCTTTCTTT
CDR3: CASSPGRTLNTEAFF

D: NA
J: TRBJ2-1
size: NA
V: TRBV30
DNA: TGTGCCTGGAGAAAGACCCGCAACAATGAGCAGTTCTTC
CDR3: CAWRKTRNNEQFF

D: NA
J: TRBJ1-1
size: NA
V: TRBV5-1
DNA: TGCGCCAGCAGCACTACACTGAACACTGAAGCTTTCTTT
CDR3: CASSTTLNTEAFF

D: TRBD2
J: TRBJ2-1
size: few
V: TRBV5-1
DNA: TGCGCCAGCAGCTTGGCGGGACTAGACAATGAGCAGTTCTTC
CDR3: CASSLAGLDNEQFF

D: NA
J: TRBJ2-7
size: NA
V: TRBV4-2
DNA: TGTGCCAGCAGCCAAGATCACACAGGCTACTACGAGCAGTACTTC
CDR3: CASSQDHTGYYEQYF

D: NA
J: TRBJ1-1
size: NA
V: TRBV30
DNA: TGTGCCTGGAGTTACCTCGACAGATTGAACACTGAAGCTTTCTTT
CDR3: CAWSYLDRLNTEAFF

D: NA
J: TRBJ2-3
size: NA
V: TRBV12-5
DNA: TGTGCTAGTGGTTTGGTAAACACAGATACGCAGTATTTT
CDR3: CASGLVNTDTQYF

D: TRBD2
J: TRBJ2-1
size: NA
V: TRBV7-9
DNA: TGTGCCAGCAGCCCCGCCCCCTCAGCGGGAGGAGACTACAATGAGCAGTTCTTC
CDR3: CASSPAPSAGGDYNEQFF

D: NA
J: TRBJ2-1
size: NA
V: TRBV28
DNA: TGTGCCAGCAGTTCAGGACAGAACAATGAGCAGTTCTTC
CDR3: CASSSGQNNEQFF

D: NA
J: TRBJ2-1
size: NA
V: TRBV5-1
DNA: TGCGCCAGCAGCTTGGTCGGGGGATACGGTGAGCAGTTCTTC
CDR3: CASSLVGGYGEQFF

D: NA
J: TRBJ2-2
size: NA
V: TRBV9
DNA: TGTGCCAGCAGCTCTAGGGTCGGGGAGCTGTTTTTT
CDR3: CASSSRVGELFF

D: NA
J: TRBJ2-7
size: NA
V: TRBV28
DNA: TGTGCCAGCAGTTCCCCAAGACAGGTGGAAGGCGAGCAGTACTTC
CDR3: CASSSPRQVEGEQYF

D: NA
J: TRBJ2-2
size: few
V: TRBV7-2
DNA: TGTGCCAGCAGCTTACAGGGGCAGAACACCGGGGAGCTGTTTTTT
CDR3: CASSLQGQNTGELFF

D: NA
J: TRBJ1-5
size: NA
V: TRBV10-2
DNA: TGCGCCAGCAGTGAGTCGACTCCTAGCTTCAGGGATTGGCAGCCCCAGCATTTT
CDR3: CASSESTPSFRDWQPQHF

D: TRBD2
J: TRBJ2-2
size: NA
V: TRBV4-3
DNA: TGCGCCAGCAGCCAAGAATCACTAGCGGGGAACACCGGGGAGCTGTTTTTT
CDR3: CASSQESLAGNTGELFF

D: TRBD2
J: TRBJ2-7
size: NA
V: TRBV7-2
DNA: TGTGCCAGCAGCCCTTCGACTAGCGGGAGCGGCGAGCAGTACTTC
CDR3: CASSPSTSGSGEQYF

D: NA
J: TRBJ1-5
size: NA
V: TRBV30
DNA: TGTGCCTGGAGTGACGGATGGGGGAATCAGCCCCAGCATTTT
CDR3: CAWSDGWGNQPQHF

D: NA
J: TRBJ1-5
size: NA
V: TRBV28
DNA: TGTGCCAGCAGTTCCAACAAGAATCAGCCCCAGCATTTT
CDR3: CASSSNKNQPQHF

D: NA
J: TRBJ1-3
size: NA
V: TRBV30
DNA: TGTGCCTGGAGTATGGGCGGGATTGGAAACACCATATATTTT
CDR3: CAWSMGGIGNTIYF

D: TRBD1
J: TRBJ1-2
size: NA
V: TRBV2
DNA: TGTGCCAGCAGTGGACAGGGGGCAAGCTATGGCTACACCTTC
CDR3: CASSGQGASYGYTF

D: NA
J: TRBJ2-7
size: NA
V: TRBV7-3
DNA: TGTGCCAGCAGCCGCGGAGACTCCTACGAGCAGTACTTC
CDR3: CASSRGDSYEQYF

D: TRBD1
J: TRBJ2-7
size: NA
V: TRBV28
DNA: TGTGCCAGCAGTTCGGGACAGGGGGTCTACGAGCAGTACTTC
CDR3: CASSSGQGVYEQYF

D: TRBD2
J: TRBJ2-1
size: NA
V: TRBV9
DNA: TGTGCCAGCAGCCTTACAAGCGGGAGTAGCGGTGAGCAGTTCTTC
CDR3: CASSLTSGSSGEQFF

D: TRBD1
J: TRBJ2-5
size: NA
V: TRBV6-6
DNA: TGTGCCAGCACCCCAGGGACAGGTCCAGAGACCCAGTACTTC
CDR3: CASTPGTGPETQYF

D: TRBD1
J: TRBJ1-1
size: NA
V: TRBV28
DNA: TGTGCCAGCAGACGACAGGGCCCCATGAAAGAAGCTTTCTTT
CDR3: CASRRQGPMKEAFF

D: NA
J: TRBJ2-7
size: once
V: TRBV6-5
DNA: TGTGCCAGCAGCACGGTAAACTACGAGCAGTACTTC
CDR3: CASSTVNYEQYF

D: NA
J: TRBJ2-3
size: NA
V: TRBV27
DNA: TGTGCCAGCAGTAATCCGGGACGCCAAGCAGATACGCAGTATTTT
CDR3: CASSNPGRQADTQYF

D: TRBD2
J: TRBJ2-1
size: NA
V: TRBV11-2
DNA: TGTGCCAGCAGCTTAGGGGGGACTAAGAATGAGCAGTTCTTC
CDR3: CASSLGGTKNEQFF

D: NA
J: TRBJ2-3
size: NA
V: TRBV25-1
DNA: TGTGCCAGCGGGTCCAGTGGTACGCAGTATTTT
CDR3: CASGSSGTQYF

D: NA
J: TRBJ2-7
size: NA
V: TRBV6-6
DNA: TGTGCCAGCAATAACAGGTTTAGCTCCTACGAGCAGTACTTC
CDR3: CASNNRFSSYEQYF

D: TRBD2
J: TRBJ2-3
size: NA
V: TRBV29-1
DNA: TGCAGCGTTGTTACTAGCGGGAGAGAAGGCACAGATACGCAGTATTTT
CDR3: CSVVTSGREGTDTQYF

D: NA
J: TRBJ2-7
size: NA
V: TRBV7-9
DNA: TGTGCCAGCAGCTTAGAGGGAAGACCGGCCTACGAGCAGTACTTC
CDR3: CASSLEGRPAYEQYF

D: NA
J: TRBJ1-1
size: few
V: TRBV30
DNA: TGTGCCTGGAGGGTAACAGGGATGAACACTGAAGCTTTCTTT
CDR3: CAWRVTGMNTEAFF

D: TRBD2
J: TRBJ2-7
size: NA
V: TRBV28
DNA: TGTGCCAGCAGCCCTGAGCGGGAGGGCCTTCGAGAGCAGTACTTC
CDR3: CASSPEREGLREQYF

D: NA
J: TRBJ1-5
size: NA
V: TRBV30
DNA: TGTGCCTGGAGTGGGGGAAATAGCAATCAGCCCCAGCATTTT
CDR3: CAWSGGNSNQPQHF

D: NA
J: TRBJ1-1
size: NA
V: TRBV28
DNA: TGTGCGGCTCTCTTCGCGGGCGCGGGGACTGAAGCTTTCTTT
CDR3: CAALFAGAGTEAFF

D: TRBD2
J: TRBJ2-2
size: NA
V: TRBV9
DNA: TGTGCCAGCAGCGTAGGGGCTAGCGGAGGGGCCGGGGAGCTGTTTTTT
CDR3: CASSVGASGGAGELFF

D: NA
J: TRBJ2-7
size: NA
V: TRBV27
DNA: TGTGCCAGCAGTAAGACGGGGGCCTTGGAGCAGTACTTC
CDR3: CASSKTGALEQYF

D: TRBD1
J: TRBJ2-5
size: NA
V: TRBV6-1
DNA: TGTGCCAGCAGTGGAACAGGGGGATTCTTGGAGACCCAGTACTTC
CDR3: CASSGTGGFLETQYF

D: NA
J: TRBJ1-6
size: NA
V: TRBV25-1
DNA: TGTGCCAGCAGTGAATTTGAGGGAGGGACCTCACCCCTCCACTTT
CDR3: CASSEFEGGTSPLHF

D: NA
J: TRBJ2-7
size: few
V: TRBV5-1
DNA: TGCGCCAGCAGCTTGGGTGCAGGGAATTACGAGCAGTACTTC
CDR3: CASSLGAGNYEQYF

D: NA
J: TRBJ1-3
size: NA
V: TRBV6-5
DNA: TGTGCCAGCAGACAAGGCCTCTCTGGAAACACCATATATTTT
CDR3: CASRQGLSGNTIYF

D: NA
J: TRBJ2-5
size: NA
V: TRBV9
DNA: TGTGCCAGCAGCCCCATGCCGGGGATGCGAGAGACCCAGTACTTC
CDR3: CASSPMPGMRETQYF

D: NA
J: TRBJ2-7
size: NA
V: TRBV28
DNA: TGTGCCAGCAGTTTAGACAGTGCAAGCTCCTACGAGCAGTACTTC
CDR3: CASSLDSASSYEQYF